This T cell receptor beta chain was found in a study of neurological immune-mediated disorders. This clonotype has a count of ten or more. TCRdb ran MiXCR on the 5' RACE reads and lists one entry per CDR3 protein. Altogether tens of thousands of distinct CDR3 sequences are present, 3% to 4% being singletons, with the ten largest covering approximately 3.3%. After removal of 2 bases from V and 5 bases from J, the junction contained 5 bases not matched to a gene. In germline, CDR1 is SGHTA, CDR2 FQGNSA. The CDR3 totals 14 residues. The V and J genes are TRBV7-2 and TRBJ2-5; 7 nucleotides agree with TRBD1. The TCR sequence derives from a woman in her 30s with multiple sclerosis. What was sequenced was PBMCs. The DNA for the CDR3 is TGTGCCAGCAGCTTAATAGGGGGCAGGGAGACCCAGTACTTC. It codes for CASSLIGGRETQYF.